The T cell receptor beta chain described here comes from a study of T cells in women clearing cervical HPV infection. With respect to this clone: The antigen is not known. The CDR3 goes on 3 residues after the read ends, and that part is filled in from the germline J gene.

Germline CDR1 reads SGHAT; CDR2 reads FQDESV (reference sequence). The CDR3 totals 14 residues. Overall study findings and caveats: It is unknown whether associations predate infection; no effector/memory or HPV-specific sorting.

Method: immunoSEQ multiplex PCR; TCRdb's copy keeps in-frame clones and lacks some. The sample yields under 45,000 clones, of which the top ten take up roughly 5.2%. The sequence came from a woman aged 18 to 75 with a cervical HPV16 infection that either progressed to CIN3+ or cleared (not recorded which). Sequenced input: blood buffy coat. The chain recombines TRBV11-1 with TRBJ2-4, with 9 bases that match TRBD1. The DNA read from the CDR3 is TGTGCCAGCAGCTTAGTATCAGGACAGGGGCAT. Its protein product is CASSLVSGQGH. Given in full, the CDR3 is CASSLVSGQGHQYF. The full variable domain, rest sourced from reference TRBV11-1 and TRBJ2-4, is EAEVAQSPRYKITEKSQAVAFWCDPISGHATLYWYRQILGQGPELLVQFQDESVVDDSQLPKDRFSAERLKGVDSTLKIQPAELGDSAMYLCASSLVSGQGHQYFGAGTRLSVL.